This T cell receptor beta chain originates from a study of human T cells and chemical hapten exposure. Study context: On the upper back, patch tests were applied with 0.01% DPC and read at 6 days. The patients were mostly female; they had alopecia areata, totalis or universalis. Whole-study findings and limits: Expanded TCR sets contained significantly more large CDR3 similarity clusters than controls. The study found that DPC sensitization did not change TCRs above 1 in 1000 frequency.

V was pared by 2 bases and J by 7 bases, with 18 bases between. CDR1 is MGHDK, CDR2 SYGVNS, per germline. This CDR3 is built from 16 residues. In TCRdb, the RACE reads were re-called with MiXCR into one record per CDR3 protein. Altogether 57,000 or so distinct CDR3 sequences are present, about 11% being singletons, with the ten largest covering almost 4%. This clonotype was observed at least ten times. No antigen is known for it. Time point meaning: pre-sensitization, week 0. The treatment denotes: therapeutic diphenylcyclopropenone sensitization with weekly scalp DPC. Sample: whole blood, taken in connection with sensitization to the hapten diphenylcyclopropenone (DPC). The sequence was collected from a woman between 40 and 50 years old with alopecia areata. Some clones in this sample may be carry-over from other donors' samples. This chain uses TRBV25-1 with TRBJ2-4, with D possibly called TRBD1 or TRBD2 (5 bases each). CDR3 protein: CASSEAGAKLGNIQYF. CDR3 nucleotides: TGTGCCAGCAGTGAAGCCGGGGCCAAATTGGGGAACATTCAGTACTTC.